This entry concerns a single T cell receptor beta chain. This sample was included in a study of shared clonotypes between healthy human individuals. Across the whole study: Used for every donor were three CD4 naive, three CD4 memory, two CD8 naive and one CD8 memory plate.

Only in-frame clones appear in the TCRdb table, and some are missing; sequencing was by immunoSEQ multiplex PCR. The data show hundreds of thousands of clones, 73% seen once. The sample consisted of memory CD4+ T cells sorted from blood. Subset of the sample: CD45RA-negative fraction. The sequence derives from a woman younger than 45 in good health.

The DNA of the CDR3 is TGTGCCAGCAGTTACGCGGCGGGACAAGAGACCCAGTACTTC. It translates to CASSYAAGQETQYF. This rearrangement joins TRBV6-5 to TRBJ2-5, with D maybe TRBD2 (6 bases). Trimming stripped 2 bases from V and 2 bases from J, with 9 bases between. Per the germline V gene, CDR1 is MNHEY and CDR2 is SVGAGI. The CDR3 consists of 14 residues.